The 8 T cell receptor beta chains in this list originate from one sample, sequenced in a study of T cell responses to AZD1222 COVID-19 vaccine. This table comes from immunoSEQ multiplex PCR, and its TCRdb copy is limited to in-frame clones, with some not included. The table has 35,000 to 45,000 clones, roughly 84% seen once. Sequences were derived from peripheral blood, sampled 28 days after the second AZD1222 dose. The receptors were gathered from an adult who received the AZD1222 COVID-19 vaccine.

The J gene is TRBJ2-2, the V gene TRBV20-1; D unresolved. The germline V and J ends were trimmed by 6 bases and 7 bases, with 9 bases remaining between them. CDR3 length: 11 amino acids. CDR1 and CDR2 from the germline V gene are DFQATT and SNEGSKA (reference sequence). As DNA, the CDR3 is TGCAGTGCGACTCGCAGCGGGGAGCTGTTTTTT. This sequence encodes CSATRSGELFF.

The chain is built from TRBV5-1 and TRBJ2-5; no clear D gene. V was shortened by 5 bases and J by 3 bases, with 11 bases between the two germline ends. The CDR3 totals 13 residues. CDR1 and CDR2 (germline): SGHRS, YFSETQ. CDR3 region: CASRIGQKETQYF. CDR3 DNA: TGCGCCAGCAGAATAGGGCAGAAAGAGACCCAGTACTTC.

The chain couples TRBV3-1 (or the pseudogene TRBV3-2) to TRBJ1-1; a weak D match, TRBD1 (6 bases). CDR1 LGHDT and CDR2 YNNKEL come from the germline V gene (reference sequence). Trimming left V 6 bases short and J 3 bases short, with 14 bases between. The CDR3 spans 14 residues. The CDR3 here is CASRHWAGDTEAFF. CDR3 nucleotides: TGTGCCAGCAGACATTGGGCAGGGGACACTGAAGCTTTCTTT.

The rearrangement joins TRBV10-2 to TRBJ2-3; no reliable D call. The CDR3 is 14 residues long. Looked up from germline, CDR1 is WSHSY and CDR2 is SAAADI. Trimming shortened V by 6 bases and J by 2 bases, and 12 bases separated the two germline ends. CDR3 residues: CASSFKQVTDTQYF. The CDR3 DNA reads TGCGCCAGCAGCTTCAAGCAAGTCACAGATACGCAGTATTTT.

The V call is TRBV7-2, the J call TRBJ2-5; TRBD1 is a possible D gene (6 bases). Germline-derived CDR1 and CDR2 are SGHTA and FQGNSA. V was pared by 3 bases and J by 5 bases, with 13 bases between. This CDR3 has 14 residues. The CDR3 protein is CASSLGRGTETQYF. CDR3 coding DNA: TGTGCCAGCAGCTTGGGCAGGGGTACGGAGACCCAGTACTTC.

This clone was found a few times. Other DNA sequences in this specimen translate into the identical CDR3. The V call is TRBV6-1, the J call TRBJ1-3; no clear D gene. The CDR3 contains 15 residues. Trimming removed 2 bases at V and 0 bases at J, with 8 bases between. Germline V gives CDR1 MNHNS, CDR2 SASEGT. CDR3 nucleotides: TGTGCCAGCAGTGAAACCCCCAGCTCTGGAAACACCATATATTTT. Protein: CASSETPSSGNTIYF.

Concerning this clone: This sample includes further DNA sequences coding for the same CDR3. V and J are TRBV7-3 and TRBJ1-1, with D possibly being TRBD1 (5 bases). The germline CDR1 and CDR2 sequences are SGHTA and FQGTGA. There are 13 residues in the CDR3. V shed 4 bases and J shed 5 bases, with 11 bases lying between them. The CDR3 is CASSSQGGTEAFF. The CDR3 DNA follows: TGTGCCAGCAGCTCGCAGGGAGGGACTGAAGCTTTCTTT.

This chain links TRBV2 with TRBJ1-5, with 7 bases fitting TRBD1. The CDR3 has 15 residues. Germline loops: CDR1 SNHLY, CDR2 FYNNEI. V was pared by 1 base and J by 6 bases, with 6 bases of the junction left unmatched. The CDR3 is CASSEGRQGTQPQHF. The CDR3 nucleotides are TGTGCCAGCAGTGAAGGGAGACAGGGTACTCAGCCCCAGCATTTT.